This entry lists 9 T cell receptor beta chains sequenced from one sample in a study of human T cells and chemical hapten exposure (dated by TCRdb to 2020 to 2022). The time point label of this sample denotes: patch test 2, 6 weeks after DPC sensitization. The treatment or condition tag for this specimen amounts to: therapeutic diphenylcyclopropenone sensitization with weekly scalp DPC. The library was generated by RACE. The sequencing machine was a NextSeq 500. Through fastp at Q25 and MiXCR, TCRdb rebuilt clones from the public reads, retaining in-frame beta chains. Identical CDR3 protein sequences are pooled into one entry, listed with their most common genes and DNA. The sample yields 360,000 or so distinct CDR3 sequences; about 6% were counted once. About 5.6% of the sample is taken by the ten largest. Sample: whole blood, taken in connection with sensitization to the hapten diphenylcyclopropenone (DPC). These receptors all come from a young woman with alopecia areata. Some clones in this sample may be carry-over from other donors' samples.

This clonotype appeared many times. The V call is TRBV20-1, the J call TRBJ2-3, with D possibly TRBD2 on 6 matching bases. This CDR3 is 14 amino acids long. The V gene's germline CDR1 is DFQATT and CDR2 SNEGSKA (reference sequence). Trimming took off 3 bases at V and 3 bases at J, with 13 bases between the two ends. CDR3 nucleotides: TGCAGTGCTAGGCCGACTAGGGGAACAGATACGCAGTATTTT. It specifies CSARPTRGTDTQYF.

This chain joins TRBV6-2 or TRBV6-3 and TRBJ2-5; perhaps D is TRBD1 or TRBD2 (6 bases each). This CDR3 has 17 amino acids. Trimming left V 2 bases short and J 0 bases short, with 16 bases between. The germline V gene has CDR1 MNHEY and CDR2 SVGEGT. The CDR3 DNA follows: TGTGCCAGCAGTTACATTCGGGGGCGGCAAAACCAAGAGACCCAGTACTTC. It specifies CASSYIRGRQNQETQYF.

The chain carries TRBV20-1 and TRBJ2-3; 8 bases fit TRBD1. With V trimmed by 4 bases and J by 10 bases, 10 bases remained unmatched. This CDR3 has 13 amino acids. Germline lookup yields CDR1 DFQATT and CDR2 SNEGSKA (reference sequence). CDR3 sequence: CSATETGGMAQYF. CDR3 in DNA: TGCAGTGCTACTGAAACAGGGGGGATGGCGCAGTATTTT.

This chain connects TRBV6-6 to TRBJ1-5; 8 nucleotides align to TRBD1. Germline V lookup: CDR1 MNHNY, CDR2 SVGAGI (reference sequence). V dropped 8 bases and J dropped 0; count of bases not matched to a gene: 9. The CDR3 totals 16 residues. Here the CDR3 DNA reads TGTGCCAGCGGACTGACAGGGGTTGTTAGCAATCAGCCCCAGCATTTT. This codes for CASGLTGVVSNQPQHF.

Many counts were recorded for this clonotype. V usage is TRBV12-3 or TRBV12-4 and J usage is TRBJ1-2, with D possibly being TRBD1 (5 bases). Trimming removed 3 bases from V and 13 bases from J, with 12 bases in between. This CDR3 spans 11 amino acids. Here the CDR3 DNA reads TGTGCCAGCAGTTTTTACGGGGGGATCACCTTC. This codes for CASSFYGGITF.

The rearrangement links TRBV7-9 to TRBJ2-3; TRBD2 agrees at 12 bases. Germline CDR1 reads SEHNR; CDR2 reads FQNEAQ (reference sequence). This CDR3 is built from 20 residues. The V segment lost 4 bases and the J segment 4 bases; nucleotides outside the gene matches: 18. CDR3 in amino acids: CASSSQNPTSGGSRADTQYF. In DNA form, the CDR3 reads TGTGCCAGCAGCTCCCAAAATCCGACTAGCGGGGGTTCTCGGGCAGATACGCAGTATTTT.

Only a few counts were recorded for this clonotype. The rearrangement uses TRBV7-3 and TRBJ2-3; 11 positions agree with TRBD2. Germline V gives CDR1 SGHTA, CDR2 FQGTGA. With V trimmed by 4 bases and J by 6 bases, 6 bases remained unmatched. The CDR3 extends over 15 amino acids. DNA of the CDR3: TGTGCCAGCAGCTCTCTAGCGGGGGGTGCGGATACGCAGTATTTT. This gives the protein CASSSLAGGADTQYF. The full variable domain, in which reference TRBV7-3 and TRBJ2-3 provide the parts outside the CDR3, is GAGVSQTPSNKVTEKGKYVELRCDPISGHTALYWYRQSLGQGPEFLIYFQGTGAADDSGLPNDRFFAVRPEGSVSTLKIQRTERGDSAVYLCASSSLAGGADTQYFGPGTRLTVL.

The chain employs TRBV6-5 and TRBJ2-1, with 10 positions matching TRBD1. After removal of 5 bases from V and 3 bases from J, the junction contained 7 bases not matched to a gene. The CDR3 covers 16 residues. Germline assignment: CDR1 MNHEY and CDR2 SVGAGI. CDR3 sequence (DNA): TGTGCCAGCAGTCCAGGGGACAGGGGCTACTACAATGAGCAGTTCTTC. The encoded protein is CASSPGDRGYYNEQFF.

This clonotype was counted between two and nine times. As DNA, the CDR3 is TGTGCCGGAGCGGGGACTAGCATCGATGAGCAGTTCTTC. Amino acid sequence: CAGAGTSIDEQFF. This chain links TRBV11-2 with TRBJ2-1; 9 bases agree with TRBD2. The ends lost 11 bases at V and 8 bases at J; junction bases unmatched: 10. The CDR3 runs to 13 residues. In germline, CDR1 is SGHAT, CDR2 FQNNGV.